Sequencing of this T cell receptor beta chain was carried out in a study of cytomegalovirus exposure and HLA in healthy donors. TCRdb keeps only in-frame clones here, not all; method: immunoSEQ multiplex PCR. The table lists more than 95,000 clones, approximately 91% of them singletons. Trimming at V came to 7 bases and at J to 4 bases, leaving 6 bases not matched to a gene. CDR3 length: 14 residues. CDR1 is MNHEY, CDR2 SVGAGI, per germline. This clonotype was obtained from a man between 18 and 35 years old in good health and CMV-seropositive. The sequencing sample was made of PBMCs. This chain joins TRBV6-5 and TRBJ2-2, with 7 bases fitting TRBD1. CDR3 loop: CASMAQGPTGELFF. CDR3 sequence (DNA): TGTGCCAGCATGGCACAGGGGCCCACCGGGGAGCTGTTTTTT.